This TCR beta chain came from a study of T-cell memory formation after mild COVID-19. Overall study context: Clusters of TCRs were largely donor specific.

Germline CDR1 LGHNT, CDR2 FRNRAP. V was trimmed by 7 bases and J by 6 bases, leaving 12 bases between them. The CDR3 is 12 residues long. TCRdb ran MiXCR on the 5' RACE reads and lists one entry per CDR3 protein. Of about 350,000 distinct CDR3 sequences in the sample, roughly an eighth were seen once. The chain carries TRBV12-5 and TRBJ1-1; possible D gene TRBD1, 5 bases. Sequenced input: PBMCs or a T cell subset sorted from them (not recorded which). The sequence was collected from a man aged 18 to 29 who had mild COVID-19 (a few samples of this study predate the infection). Cell type and time point are not known. The CDR3 here is CASAWGSPEAFF. DNA of the CDR3: TGTGCTAGTGCCTGGGGGAGCCCTGAAGCTTTCTTT.